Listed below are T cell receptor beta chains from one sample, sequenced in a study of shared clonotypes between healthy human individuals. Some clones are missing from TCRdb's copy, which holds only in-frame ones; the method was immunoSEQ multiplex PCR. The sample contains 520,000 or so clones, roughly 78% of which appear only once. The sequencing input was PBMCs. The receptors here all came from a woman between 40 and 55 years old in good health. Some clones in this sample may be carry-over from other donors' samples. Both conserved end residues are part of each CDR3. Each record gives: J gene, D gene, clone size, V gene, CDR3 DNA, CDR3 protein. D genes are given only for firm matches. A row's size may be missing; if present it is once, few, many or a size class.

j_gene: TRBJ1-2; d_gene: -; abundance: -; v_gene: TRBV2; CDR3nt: TGTGCCAGCAGTGTGGACAGTTTCTATGGCTACACCTTC; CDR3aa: CASSVDSFYGYTF
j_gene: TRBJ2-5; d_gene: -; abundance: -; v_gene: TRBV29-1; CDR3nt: TGCAGCGTTGAACGAGGAGCGGAGCAGTACTTC; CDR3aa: CSVERGAEQYF
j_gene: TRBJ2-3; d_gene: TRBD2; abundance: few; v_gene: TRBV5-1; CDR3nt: TGCGCCAGCAGCACCGGGACTAGCGGGGGCTCAGATACGCAGTATTTT; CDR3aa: CASSTGTSGGSDTQYF
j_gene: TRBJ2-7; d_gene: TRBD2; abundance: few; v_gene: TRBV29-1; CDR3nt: TGCAGCGTTCAACTAGCGGGAGTCTACGAGCAGTACTTC; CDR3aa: CSVQLAGVYEQYF
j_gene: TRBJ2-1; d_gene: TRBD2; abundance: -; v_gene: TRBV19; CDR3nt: TGTGCCAGTAGTTCAATAGCGGGAGCGGGGGATGAGCAGTTCTTC; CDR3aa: CASSSIAGAGDEQFF
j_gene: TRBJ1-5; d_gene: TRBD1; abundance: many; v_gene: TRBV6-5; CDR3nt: TGTGCCAGCTCTACCGGGACAGACAATCAGCCCCAGCATTTT; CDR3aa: CASSTGTDNQPQHF
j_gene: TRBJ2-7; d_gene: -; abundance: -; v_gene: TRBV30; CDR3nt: TGTGCCCGATCCAGGGGATACTCCTACGAGCAGTACTTC; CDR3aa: CARSRGYSYEQYF
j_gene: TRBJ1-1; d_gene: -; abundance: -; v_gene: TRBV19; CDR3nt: TGTGCCAGTAGTATTCGTTTGAACACTGAAGCTTTCTTT; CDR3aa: CASSIRLNTEAFF
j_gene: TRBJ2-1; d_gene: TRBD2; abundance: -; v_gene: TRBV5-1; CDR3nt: TGCGCCAGCAGTCTAGCGGGAGGGTGGGGCAATGAGCAGTTCTTC; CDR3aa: CASSLAGGWGNEQFF
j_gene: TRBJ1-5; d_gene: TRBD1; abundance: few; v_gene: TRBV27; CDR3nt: TGTGCCAGCAGTGGGACAGGCGGTCAGCCCCAGCATTTT; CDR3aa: CASSGTGGQPQHF
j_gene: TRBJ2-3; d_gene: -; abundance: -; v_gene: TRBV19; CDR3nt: TGTGCCAGTAGTATAGGGGGGAGCACAGATACGCAGTATTTT; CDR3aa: CASSIGGSTDTQYF
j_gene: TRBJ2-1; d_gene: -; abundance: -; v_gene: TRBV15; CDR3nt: TGTGCCACCAGCAGAGATGAGTTTGATGAGCAGTTCTTC; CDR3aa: CATSRDEFDEQFF
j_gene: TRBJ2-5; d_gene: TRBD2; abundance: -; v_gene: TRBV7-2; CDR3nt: TGTGCCAGCAGCTTACTCGCTAGCGGGGGCCAAGAGACCCAGTACTTC; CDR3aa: CASSLLASGGQETQYF
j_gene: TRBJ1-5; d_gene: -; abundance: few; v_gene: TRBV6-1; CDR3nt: TGTGCCAGCAGTGAAGCCTGGGGGGGGACCCAGCCCCAGCATTTT; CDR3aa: CASSEAWGGTQPQHF
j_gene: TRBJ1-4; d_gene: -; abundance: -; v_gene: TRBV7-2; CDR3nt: TGTGCCAGCAGCCTACAGGTTGCAACTAATGAAAAACTGTTTTTT; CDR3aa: CASSLQVATNEKLFF
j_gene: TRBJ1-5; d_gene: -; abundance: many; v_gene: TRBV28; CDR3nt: TGTGCCAGCTTGACCCGGAATAGCAATCAGCCCCAGCATTTT; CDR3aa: CASLTRNSNQPQHF
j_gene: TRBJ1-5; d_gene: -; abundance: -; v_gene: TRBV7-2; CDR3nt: TGTGCCAGCAGCTTAGGGGGTCGACGCAATCAGCCCCAGCATTTT; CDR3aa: CASSLGGRRNQPQHF
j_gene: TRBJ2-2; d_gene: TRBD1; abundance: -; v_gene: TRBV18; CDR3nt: TGTGCCAGCTCACGACAGGGGGCCAACACCGGGGAGCTGTTTTTT; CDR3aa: CASSRQGANTGELFF
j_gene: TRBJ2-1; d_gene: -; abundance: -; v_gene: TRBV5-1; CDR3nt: TGCGCCAGCGAGCCTGGGACCACCGCCGGGAGCTCCTACAATGAGCAGTTCTTC; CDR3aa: CASEPGTTAGSSYNEQFF
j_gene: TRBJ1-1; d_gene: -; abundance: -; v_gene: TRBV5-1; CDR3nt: TGCGCCAGCAGCCATGGGGATGGGAACACTGAAGCTTTCTTT; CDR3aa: CASSHGDGNTEAFF
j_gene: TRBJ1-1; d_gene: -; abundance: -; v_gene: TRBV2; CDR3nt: TGTGCCAGCAGCAAGGAGAACACTGAAGCTTTCTTT; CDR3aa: CASSKENTEAFF
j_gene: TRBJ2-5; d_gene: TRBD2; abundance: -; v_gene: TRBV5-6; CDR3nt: TGTGCCAGCAGTCCCGTTCTAGCGGGAGTGGAGACCCAGTACTTC; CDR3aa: CASSPVLAGVETQYF
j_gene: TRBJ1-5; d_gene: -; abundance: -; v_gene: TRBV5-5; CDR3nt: TGTGCCAGCAGCATGATACTCAATCAGCCCCAGCATTTT; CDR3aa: CASSMILNQPQHF
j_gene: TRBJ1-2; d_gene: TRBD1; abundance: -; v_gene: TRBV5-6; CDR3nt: TGTGCCAGCAGCTTGGAGACCCTACAGGGGATCTACGGCTACACCTTC; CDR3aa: CASSLETLQGIYGYTF
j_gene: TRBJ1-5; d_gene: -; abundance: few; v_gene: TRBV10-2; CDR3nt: TGCGCCAGCAGTGAGTCGGGTTACAATCAGCCCCAGCATTTT; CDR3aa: CASSESGYNQPQHF
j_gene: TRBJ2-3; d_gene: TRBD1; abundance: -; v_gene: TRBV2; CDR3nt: TGTGCCAGCAGTCGACAGGGTACCACAGATACGCAGTATTTT; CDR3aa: CASSRQGTTDTQYF
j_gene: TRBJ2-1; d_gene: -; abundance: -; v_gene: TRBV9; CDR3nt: TGTGCCAGCAGCGACCGGACAAATCCAAACAATGAGCAGTTCTTC; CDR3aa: CASSDRTNPNNEQFF
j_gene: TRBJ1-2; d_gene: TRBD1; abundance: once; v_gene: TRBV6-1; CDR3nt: TGTGCCAGCAGTGAAAACAGGGGGCTAAACTATGGCTACACCTTC; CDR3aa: CASSENRGLNYGYTF
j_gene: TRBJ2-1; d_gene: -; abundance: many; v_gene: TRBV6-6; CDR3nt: TGTGCCAGCAGTTACGCTCCCGGAGGGACCAATGAGCAGTTCTTC; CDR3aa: CASSYAPGGTNEQFF
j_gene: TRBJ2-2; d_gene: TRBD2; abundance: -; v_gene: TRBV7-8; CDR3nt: TGTGCCAGCAGCTTAGCCACTAGCGGGGCCTTGACCGGGGAGCTGTTTTTT; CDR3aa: CASSLATSGALTGELFF
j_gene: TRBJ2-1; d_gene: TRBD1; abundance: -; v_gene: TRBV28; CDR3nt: TGTGCCAGCAGTTTAACGGGACAGGGGTTCTACAATGAGCAGTTCTTC; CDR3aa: CASSLTGQGFYNEQFF
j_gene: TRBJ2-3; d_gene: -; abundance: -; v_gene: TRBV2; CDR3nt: TGTGCCAGCAGTGAATGGTTCGCAGATACGCAGTATTTT; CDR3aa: CASSEWFADTQYF
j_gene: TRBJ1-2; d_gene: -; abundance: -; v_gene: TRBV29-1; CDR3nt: TGCAGCGCTGGGACAATCTATGGCTACACCTTC; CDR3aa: CSAGTIYGYTF
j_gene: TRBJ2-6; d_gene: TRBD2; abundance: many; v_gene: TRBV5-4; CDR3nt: TGTGCCAGCAGCCCGGGACTAGCCGGCCAGAGGGGGGCCAACGTCCTGACTTTC; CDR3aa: CASSPGLAGQRGANVLTF
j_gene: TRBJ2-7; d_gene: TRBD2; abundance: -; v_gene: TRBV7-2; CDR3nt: TGTGCCAGCAGCTTAGAAGGCACTAGCGGGGGGAGGGAGCAGTACTTC; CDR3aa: CASSLEGTSGGREQYF
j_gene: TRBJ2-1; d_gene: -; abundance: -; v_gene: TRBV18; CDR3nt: TGTGCCAGCTCACCACCGACAGCGGGCTGGAATGAGCAGTTCTTC; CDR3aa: CASSPPTAGWNEQFF
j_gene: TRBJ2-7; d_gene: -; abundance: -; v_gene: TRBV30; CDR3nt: TGTGCCTGGAGTGTACTCTTCCGCTCCTACGAGCAGTACTTC; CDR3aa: CAWSVLFRSYEQYF
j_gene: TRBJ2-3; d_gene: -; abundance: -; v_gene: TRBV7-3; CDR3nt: TGTGCCAGCAGCTTAACGGGAGATGGGCTCGGGAATACGCAGTATTTT; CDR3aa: CASSLTGDGLGNTQYF
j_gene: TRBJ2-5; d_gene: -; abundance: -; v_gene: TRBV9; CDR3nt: TGTGCCAGCAGCGAACGTTCTTATATGGAGACCCAGTACTTC; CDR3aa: CASSERSYMETQYF
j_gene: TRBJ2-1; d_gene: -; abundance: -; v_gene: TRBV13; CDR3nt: TGTGCCAGCAGCTCTCACAATGAGCAGTTCTTC; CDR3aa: CASSSHNEQFF